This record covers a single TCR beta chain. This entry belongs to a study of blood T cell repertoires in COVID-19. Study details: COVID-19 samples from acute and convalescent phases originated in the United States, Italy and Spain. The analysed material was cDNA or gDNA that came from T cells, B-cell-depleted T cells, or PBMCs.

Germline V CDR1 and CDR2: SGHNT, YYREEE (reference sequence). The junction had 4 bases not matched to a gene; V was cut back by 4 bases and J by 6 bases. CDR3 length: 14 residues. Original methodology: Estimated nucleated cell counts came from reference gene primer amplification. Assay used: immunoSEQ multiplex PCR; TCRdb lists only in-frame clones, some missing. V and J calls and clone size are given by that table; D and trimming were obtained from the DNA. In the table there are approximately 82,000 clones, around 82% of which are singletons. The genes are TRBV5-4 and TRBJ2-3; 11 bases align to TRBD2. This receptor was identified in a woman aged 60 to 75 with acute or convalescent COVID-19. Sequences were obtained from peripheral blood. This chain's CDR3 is CASSPWTSGDTQYF. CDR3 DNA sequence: TGTGCCAGCAGCCCATGGACTAGCGGGGATACGCAGTATTTT.